The clone carrying this T cell receptor beta chain was counted at least ten times. Unique molecular identifiers were built into the TCRbeta library. TCRdb processed the PCR reads anew with MiXCR; each CDR3 protein has one entry. The sample shows 90,000 to 130,000 distinct CDR3 sequences, about 9.4% of them seen only once. V was pared by 0 bases and J by 2 bases, with 5 bases of the junction left unmatched. The CDR3 covers 17 residues. CDR1 and CDR2 (germline): SGHAT, FQNNGV. The record originates from a study of T-cell reconstitution after alpha-beta-depleted transplantation in children. This specimen consisted of PBMCs from the stem cell graft donor, obtained from the stem cell graft. This chain connects TRBV11-2 to TRBJ2-5; TRBD2 matches at 11 bases. The receptor comes from a human donor who donated a stem cell graft to a child with acute lymphoblastic leukemia. The CDR3 nucleotides read TGTGCCAGCAGCTTAGAGTTTAGCGGGAGGGAACAAGAGACCCAGTACTTC. Translated, it gives CASSLEFSGREQETQYF.